Following are 5 T cell receptor beta chains from one sample sequenced in a study of blood T cell repertoires in COVID-19. Sequencing was performed with immunoSEQ multiplex PCR; in TCRdb, only in-frame clones are kept and a portion is missing. The sample lists around 72,000 clones, roughly 83% occurring once. Sequenced input: peripheral blood. The receptors shown here come from a woman older than 75 with acute or convalescent COVID-19.

V gene TRBV14 combines with J gene TRBJ2-1; D perhaps matches TRBD1 (7 bases). Trimming stripped 1 base from V and 0 bases from J, with 13 bases between. From germline, CDR1 is SGHDN and CDR2 FVKESK. The CDR3 length is 17 residues. The CDR3 DNA follows: TGTGCCAGCAGCCAAGCCCGGGGGACAGCCTCCTACAATGAGCAGTTCTTC. Amino acid sequence: CASSQARGTASYNEQFF.

This clone has more than one count but fewer than ten. The genes are TRBV15 and TRBJ1-5, with D hard to call. There are 12 residues in the CDR3. Germline CDR1 is LNHNV and CDR2 is YYDKDF (reference sequence). Trimming took off 1 base at V and 7 bases at J, with 5 bases between the two ends. The CDR3: CATSRAEQPQHF. DNA of the CDR3: TGTGCCACCAGCAGAGCGGAGCAGCCCCAGCATTTT.

This clone came up once. The CDR3 DNA reads as TGCGCCAGCAGCCTGGTCCCGGGGGGGGACTATGGCTACACCTTC. This sequence encodes CASSLVPGGDYGYTF. The chain combines TRBV5-1 with TRBJ1-2, with a possible D match to TRBD1 (5 bases). The ends were cut back, 4 bases at V and 3 bases at J, with 16 bases in the middle. The CDR3 contains 15 residues. The germline V gene encodes CDR1 SGHRS and CDR2 YFSETQ.

J is TRBJ1-2 and V is TRBV5-4; TRBD1 agrees at 7 bases. Germline trimming cut 6 bases from V and 4 bases from J; bases unmatched to any gene: 12. The CDR3 sequence is 15 residues long. Germline V CDR1 and CDR2: SGHNT, YYREEE (reference sequence). For the CDR3, the DNA is TGTGCCAGCACACAATTCGGGACAGTTGGCTATGGCTACACCTTC. It encodes CASTQFGTVGYGYTF. The complete variable domain, with remaining parts taken from reference TRBV5-4 and TRBJ1-2, reads ETGVTQSPTHLIKTRGQQVTLRCSSQSGHNTVSWYQQALGQGPQFIFQYYREEENGRGNFPPRFSGLQFPNYSSELNVNALELDDSALYLCASTQFGTVGYGYTFGSGTRLTVV.

The chain is built from TRBV7-8 and TRBJ2-1; TRBD2 matches 11 bases. Germline trimming cut 11 bases from V and 7 bases from J; bases unmatched to any gene: 10. The CDR3 totals 14 residues. Germline CDR1 and CDR2: SGHVS and FQNEAQ. The CDR3 region is CALDSGGAGNEQFF. The DNA for the CDR3 is TGTGCCCTCGATAGCGGGGGGGCAGGGAATGAGCAGTTCTTC.